Following are 6 T cell receptor beta chains from one sample sequenced in a study of blood T cells in healthy people across ages. A second PCR of roughly 7 to 11 cycles used a sample-barcoded 5' primer and a J-beta primer mix. TCRdb re-called the 5' RACE reads through MiXCR, storing one row per CDR3 protein. Here the sample spans 1.5 million to 2 million distinct CDR3 sequences, around half being singletons. Sequencing used blood. These receptors originate from a woman between 40 and 50 years old in good health.

The CDR3 protein is CASRTDSAGGPNEKLFF. The DNA of the CDR3 is TGTGCCAGCAGAACCGACAGCGCAGGTGGACCTAATGAAAAACTGTTTTTT. The chain carries TRBV6-1 and TRBJ1-4, with D perhaps matching TRBD1 (5 bases). The germline gives CDR1 MNHNS, CDR2 SASEGT. This CDR3 contains 17 residues. The V end lost 6 bases, the J end lost 3 bases, and 20 bases lay between the germline ends.

This clonotype was recorded a few times. This sequence joins TRBV5-1 and TRBJ2-7, with D perhaps assigned TRBD1 or TRBD2 (5 bases each). CDR3 size: 14 residues. V was cut by 4 bases and J by 2 bases, with 13 bases left in between. CDR1 and CDR2 (germline): SGHRS, YFSETQ. CDR3 sequence reads: CASSTGTVTYEQYF. The CDR3 DNA sequence: TGCGCCAGCAGCACCGGGACCGTTACCTACGAGCAGTACTTC.

The J gene is TRBJ1-2, the V gene TRBV20-1, with unresolved D. This CDR3 region has 12 residues. Germline CDR1 is DFQATT and CDR2 is SNEGSKA (reference sequence). V gave up 6 bases and J gave up 4 bases, with 12 bases separating them. CDR3 in DNA: TGCAGTGCCCCTATATCATTCTATGGCTACACCTTC. Encoded protein: CSAPISFYGYTF.

The chain joins TRBV7-2 to TRBJ1-5, with D possibly TRBD1 on 5 matching bases. The CDR3 runs 14 residues. Trimming removed 5 bases from V and 0 bases from J, with 8 bases in between. CDR1 is SGHTA, CDR2 FQGNSA, per germline. DNA of the CDR3: TGTGCCAGCAGCCAGGACACTAGCAATCAGCCCCAGCATTTT. Its protein is CASSQDTSNQPQHF.

V usage is TRBV6-2 or TRBV6-3 and J usage is TRBJ2-5; 7 bases are a match to TRBD1. The end of the DNA fits TRBJ2-7 better, so the J call may be wrong. The CDR3 is 13 residues long. Germline V gives CDR1 MNHEY, CDR2 SVGEGT. CDR3 residues: CASRVGGFYEQYF. In nucleotides, the CDR3 is TGTGCCAGCAGGGTAGGGGGCTTTTACGAGCAGTACTTC.

This clonotype has a handful of counts. CDR3 DNA: TGTGCCAGCAGTTTCAGCGGGGGGGCCAAGGGTTTAGATACGCAGTATTTT. It encodes CASSFSGGAKGLDTQYF. The V and J genes are TRBV12-3 or TRBV12-4 and TRBJ2-3, with 10 bases that match TRBD2. This CDR3 contains 17 residues. Losses at the gene ends were 3 bases for V and 5 bases for J; bases not matched to a gene: 11.